The source of this T cell receptor (beta chain) is a study of PD-1 blockade in classical Hodgkin lymphoma. As for the study in general: Once every 2 weeks, patients received intravenous nivolumab at 3 mg/kg.

In regard to this clone: Its antigen remains unknown.

Every single patient, without exception, relapsed after autologous stem cell transplantation, and brentuximab vedotin exposure varied. The protocol was immunoSEQ multiplex PCR, while the TCRdb copy is restricted to in-frame clones and leaves out a portion. The sample lists over 15,000 clones; approximately 84% were seen once. CDR1 is SGHTA, CDR2 FQGNSA, per germline. CDR3 length equals 16 residues. With V trimmed by 1 base and J by 4 bases, 9 bases remained unmatched. Overall study results and limits: At C4D1, TCR diversity had climbed significantly for CD4+ cells, though not for CD8+ cells.

The sequencing here drew on peripheral blood mononuclear cells (PBMCs), taken at baseline. The receptor was isolated from a human donor with classical Hodgkin lymphoma. J is TRBJ1-1 and V is TRBV7-2; the match to TRBD1 covers 7 bases. CDR3 sequence reads: CASSLVGRGVSTEAFF. The CDR3 nucleotides read TGTGCCAGCAGCTTAGTAGGCAGGGGGGTAAGCACTGAAGCTTTCTTT.